This T cell receptor (beta chain) was retrieved from a study of read filtering for tumor transcriptome and immune sequencing. As for the study in general: RNA-seq yielded only roughly 75 to 1,300 TCR reads, IR-seq about 4.05 to 10.27 million.

From around 0.4 ug of RNA, a library with molecular barcoded alpha/delta and beta/gamma adaptors was made. From the reads, TCRdb called clonotypes with MiXCR, one entry per CDR3 protein. Here the sample spans more than 30,000 distinct CDR3 sequences, approximately 15% being singletons. This clonotype was recorded at least ten times. This CDR3 has 17 residues. Germline values: CDR1 SGHTA, CDR2 FQGNSA. After removal of 3 bases from V and 7 bases from J, the junction contained 14 bases not matched to a gene. The sequence was obtained from a donor at least 40 years old with multiple myeloma. The specimen was a population of CD138-negative cells sorted from bone marrow. The V call is TRBV7-2, the J call TRBJ2-7; 11 nucleotides agree with TRBD2. CDR3 DNA: TGTGCCAGCAGCTTCCCACTAGCGGGGGTCCTTAGGGAAGAGCAGTACTTC. Its protein product is CASSFPLAGVLREEQYF. The full variable domain, with the rest looked up from reference TRBV7-2 and TRBJ2-7, is GAGVSQSPSNKVTEKGKDVELRCDPISGHTALYWYRQSLGQGLEFLIYFQGNSAPDKSGLPSDRFSAERTGGSVSTLTIQRTQQEDSAVYLCASSFPLAGVLREEQYFGPGTRLTVT.